This TCR beta chain was recovered during a study of cytomegalovirus exposure and HLA in healthy donors. Study background: An early release of data contained some 80 million unique TCRs, which came from HLA-typed donors.

This clone was seen only a few times. As yet, its antigen is unknown. PCR used 60 Vbeta primers and 13 Jbeta primers. Libraries were prepared by immunoSEQ multiplex PCR; TCRdb keeps only in-frame clonotypes and omits some of them. This sample has over 140,000 clones; approximately 82% occur once, and the top ten carry 1.4%. General study points: Owing to their indistinguishability, certain V segments, notably TRBV6-2 and TRBV6-3, were excluded. In a later analysis, TCR beta V- and J-gene trimming showed a link to a missense DCLRE1C variant.

Each donor's status was that of a healthy bone marrow donor. Germline-derived CDR1 and CDR2 are MNHEY and SVGAGI. V lost 3 bases to trimming and J lost 7 bases; unmatched junction nucleotides: 9. The CDR3 has 14 amino acids. The origin of this receptor is a man under 40 in good health and CMV-seropositive. Sequencing input: PBMCs. J is TRBJ2-7 and V is TRBV6-5; 7 bases line up with TRBD2. The CDR3 loop reads CASSYEAGAEEQYF. Written as DNA, the CDR3 is TGTGCCAGCAGTTATGAGGCGGGAGCGGAAGAGCAGTACTTC.